The rows below give T cell receptor beta chains drawn from one sample of a study of CD8+ T cells in alopecia areata. Some clones are missing from TCRdb's copy, which holds only in-frame ones; the method was immunoSEQ multiplex PCR. In the table there are about 160,000 clones, 65% of which are singletons. The sample in question was CD4+ T cells sorted from blood, obtained at week 4, from a patient treated with tofacitinib. The receptors derive from a human donor with alopecia areata. The CDR3 runs from the conserved cysteine through the conserved F or W. Each record gives: J gene, V gene, clone size, D gene, CDR3 DNA, CDR3 protein. The D gene is left open where the match is weak. Clone size is given for some rows only: seen once, a few or many times, or a class if the clone is expanded.

>TRBJ1-2|TRBV30|.|TRBD1
TGTGCCTGGAGTATGCAGGGGGAAGGTGGCTACACCTTC
CAWSMQGEGGYTF
>TRBJ2-3|TRBV2|.|.
TGTGCCAGCAGTGAATTCGAGAGGGGGACGCGGACGCAGTATTTT
CASSEFERGTRTQYF
>TRBJ2-5|TRBV7-9|.|.
TGTGCCAGCAGTGACGGTCGGAGCCAGTACTTC
CASSDGRSQYF
>TRBJ2-7|TRBV30|few|.
TGTGCCTGGAGTGTTACCAGGGAGAGCGAGCAGTACTTC
CAWSVTRESEQYF
>TRBJ1-1|TRBV30|once|.
TGTGCCTGGAATGGAAACACTGAAGCTTTCTTT
CAWNGNTEAFF
>TRBJ2-3|TRBV7-2|.|.
TGTGCCAGCAGCTTAGCACAGGGCCCAGATACGCAGTATTTT
CASSLAQGPDTQYF
>TRBJ1-6|TRBV5-6|.|.
TGTGCCAGCTCAGGGAATAATTCACCCCTCCACTTT
CASSGNNSPLHF
>TRBJ2-5|TRBV5-6|once|TRBD1
TGTGCCAGCAGCCCCGTGGGCAGGGGGCAAGAGACCCAGTACTTC
CASSPVGRGQETQYF
>TRBJ2-7|TRBV2|.|TRBD1
TGTGCCATCCGACAGGGGGACTACGAGCAGTACTTC
CAIRQGDYEQYF
>TRBJ1-2|TRBV30|.|.
TGTGCCTGGAGTGCTTCCGGTTATGGCTACACCTTC
CAWSASGYGYTF
>TRBJ2-1|TRBV15|few|TRBD1
TGTGCCACCAGCACGGACAGGGGGCTCTACAATGAGCAGTTCTTC
CATSTDRGLYNEQFF
>TRBJ1-6|TRBV5-1|.|.
TGCGCCAGCAGATCCGGGACCGGCTATAATTCACCCCTCCACTTT
CASRSGTGYNSPLHF
>TRBJ2-2|TRBV29-1|.|TRBD1
TGCAGCGTGGGGTCTGCGAGCTTATGGACAGGGGGTACCGGGGAGCTGTTTTTT
CSVGSASLWTGGTGELFF
>TRBJ2-7|TRBV7-2|.|.
TGTGCCAGCAGCTTAGCCGACTACGAGCAGTACTTC
CASSLADYEQYF
>TRBJ1-2|TRBV29-1|.|TRBD1
TGCAGCGTCAAAGGGACAGCGTATGGCTACACCTTC
CSVKGTAYGYTF
>TRBJ2-1|TRBV29-1|.|.
TGCAGCGTTGAAAAGGGACTCAGCAATGAGCAGTTCTTC
CSVEKGLSNEQFF
>TRBJ1-1|TRBV7-9|.|.
TGTGCCAGCACCCCCCGTAGGCAGGGAGGCACTGAAGCTTTCTTT
CASTPRRQGGTEAFF
>TRBJ2-7|TRBV11-2|many|.
TGTGCCAGCAGCTTAGCCGACTACGAGCAGTACTTC
CASSLADYEQYF
>TRBJ2-4|TRBV7-2|.|TRBD1
TGTGCCAGCAGCTTCAGGACAGGGCTAGCCAAAAACATTCAGTACTTC
CASSFRTGLAKNIQYF
>TRBJ2-1|TRBV29-1|.|.
TGCAGCGCTCTAAAACAGGGTTGGTACAATGAGCAGTTCTTC
CSALKQGWYNEQFF
>TRBJ1-3|TRBV4-1|.|.
TGCGCCAGCAGCCAAGTGCGAAACACCATATATTTT
CASSQVRNTIYF
>TRBJ1-1|TRBV29-1|.|.
TGCAGCGGGGGGAAGGGTTCTGAAGCTTTCTTT
CSGGKGSEAFF
>TRBJ1-2|TRBV2|.|TRBD1
TGTGCCAGCAGGGAACAGGGGGCATCTGGCTACACCTTC
CASREQGASGYTF
>TRBJ2-5|TRBV2|once|TRBD2
TGTGCCAGCAGTGAGGATAGCGGGGGGCAAGAGACCCAGTACTTC
CASSEDSGGQETQYF